This paragraph reports one T cell receptor beta chain. The target antigen is unknown. The record originates from a study of cytomegalovirus exposure and HLA in healthy donors. Turning to the study itself: Most donors, approximately 82% of more than 300 genotyped, fell in the Caucasian-associated ancestry cluster.

Trimming pared 2 bases from V and 2 bases from J, leaving 7 bases between. Germline assignment: CDR1 SGDLS and CDR2 YYNGEE. The CDR3 totals 13 residues. Researchers ran the PCR with 60 Vbeta and 13 Jbeta primers. The table came from immunoSEQ multiplex PCR; TCRdb's copy has only in-frame clones and leaves some out. The sample records 100,000 or so clones, around 85% being singletons. Study-wide points: There was a cluster of highly shared sequence variants that was likely a sequencing artifact.

The specimen was PBMCs. The gene calls are TRBV9 and TRBJ1-1; no clear D gene. This sequence was found in a man aged 35-49 years in good health and CMV-seropositive. CDR3 amino acids: CASSVTANTEAFF. The CDR3 coding sequence is TGTGCCAGCAGCGTTACAGCAAACACTGAAGCTTTCTTT.